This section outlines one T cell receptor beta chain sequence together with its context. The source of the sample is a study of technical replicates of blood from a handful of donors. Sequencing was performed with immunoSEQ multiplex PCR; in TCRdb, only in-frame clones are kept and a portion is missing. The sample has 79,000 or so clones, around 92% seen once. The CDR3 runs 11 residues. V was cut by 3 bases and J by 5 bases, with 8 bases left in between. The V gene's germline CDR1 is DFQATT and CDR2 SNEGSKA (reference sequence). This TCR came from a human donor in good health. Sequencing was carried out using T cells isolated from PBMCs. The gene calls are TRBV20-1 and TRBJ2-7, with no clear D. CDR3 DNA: TGCAGTGCTAGTGGAGTAAACGAGCAGTACTTC. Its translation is CSASGVNEQYF.